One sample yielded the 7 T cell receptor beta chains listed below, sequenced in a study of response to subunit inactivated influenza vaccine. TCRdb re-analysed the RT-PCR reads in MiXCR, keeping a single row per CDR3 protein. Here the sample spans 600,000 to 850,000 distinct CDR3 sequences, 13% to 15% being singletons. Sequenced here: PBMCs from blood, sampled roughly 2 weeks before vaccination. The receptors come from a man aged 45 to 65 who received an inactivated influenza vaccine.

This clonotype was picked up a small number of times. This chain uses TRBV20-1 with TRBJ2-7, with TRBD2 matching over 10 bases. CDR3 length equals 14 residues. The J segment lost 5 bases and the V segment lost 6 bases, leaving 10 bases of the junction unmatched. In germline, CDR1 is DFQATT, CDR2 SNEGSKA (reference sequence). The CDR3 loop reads CSARGLAGAHEQYF. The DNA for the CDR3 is TGCAGTGCCCGAGGGCTAGCGGGAGCCCACGAGCAGTACTTC.

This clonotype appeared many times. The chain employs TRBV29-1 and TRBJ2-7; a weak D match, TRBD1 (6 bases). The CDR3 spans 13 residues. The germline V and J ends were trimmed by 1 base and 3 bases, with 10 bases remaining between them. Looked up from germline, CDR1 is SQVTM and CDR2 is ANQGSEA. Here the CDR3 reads CSVEVQGHYEQYF. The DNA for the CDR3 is TGCAGCGTTGAAGTACAGGGCCACTACGAGCAGTACTTC.

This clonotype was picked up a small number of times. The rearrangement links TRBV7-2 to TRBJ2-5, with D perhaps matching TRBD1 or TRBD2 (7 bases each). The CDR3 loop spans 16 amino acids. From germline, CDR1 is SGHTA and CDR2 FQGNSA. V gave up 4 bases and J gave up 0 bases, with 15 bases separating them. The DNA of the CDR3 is TGTGCCAGCAGCTATCGACAGGGAGGGGACCAAGAGACCCAGTACTTC. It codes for CASSYRQGGDQETQYF.

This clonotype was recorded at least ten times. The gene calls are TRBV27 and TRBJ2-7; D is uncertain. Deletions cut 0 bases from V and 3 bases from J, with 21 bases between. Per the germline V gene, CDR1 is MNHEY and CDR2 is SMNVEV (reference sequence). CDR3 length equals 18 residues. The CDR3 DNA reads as TGTGCCAGCAGTTTATCGGGCGCAGACTGGCCCTACCTCTACGAGCAGTACTTC. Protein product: CASSLSGADWPYLYEQYF.

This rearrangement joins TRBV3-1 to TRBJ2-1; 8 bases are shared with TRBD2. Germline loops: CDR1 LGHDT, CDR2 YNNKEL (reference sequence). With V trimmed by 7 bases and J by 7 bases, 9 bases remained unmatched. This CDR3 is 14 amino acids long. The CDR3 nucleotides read TGTGCCAGCACCTATGCGGGAGGTGGTAATGAGCAGTTCTTC. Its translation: CASTYAGGGNEQFF.

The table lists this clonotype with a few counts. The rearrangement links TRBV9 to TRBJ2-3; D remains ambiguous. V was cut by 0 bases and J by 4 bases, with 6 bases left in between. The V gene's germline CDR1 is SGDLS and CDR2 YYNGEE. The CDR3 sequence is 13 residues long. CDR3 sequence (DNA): TGTGCCAGCAGCGTAGATAGGGCAGATACGCAGTATTTT. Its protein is CASSVDRADTQYF.

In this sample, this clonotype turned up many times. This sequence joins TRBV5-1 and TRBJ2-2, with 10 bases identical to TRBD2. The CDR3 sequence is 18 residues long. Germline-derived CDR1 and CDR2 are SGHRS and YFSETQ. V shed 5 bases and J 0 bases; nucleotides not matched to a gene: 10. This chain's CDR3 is CASRGSGRTQTNTGELFF. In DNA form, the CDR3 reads TGCGCCAGCAGAGGTAGCGGGAGGACTCAGACGAACACCGGGGAGCTGTTTTTT.